The rows below give T cell receptor beta chains drawn from one sample of a study of tumor-infiltrating lymphocytes in oesophageal squamous cell carcinoma. MiXCR, run by TCRdb on the PCR reads, gives a single entry per CDR3 protein. The sample shows some 14,000 distinct CDR3 sequences, 40% to 50% of them seen only once. Source material: blood. Receptor source: a male donor with esophageal squamous cell carcinoma. Each CDR3 is given with its conserved first and last residue. The D gene is left open where the match is weak. Only part of the rows carry a size: once, few, many, or a class if the clone is expanded.

size	D	V	J	CDR3	DNA
many	TRBD2	TRBV7-3	TRBJ2-5	CASSSGLEQTQYF	TGTGCCAGCAGCTCGGGACTAGAACAGACCCAGTACTTC
.	.	TRBV7-2	TRBJ2-6	CASSWDSGANVLTF	TGTGCCAGCAGCTGGGACTCTGGGGCCAACGTCCTGACTTTC
many	.	TRBV6-1	TRBJ1-5	CASSAVPLGGNQPQHF	TGTGCCAGCAGTGCCGTCCCCCTCGGAGGCAATCAGCCCCAGCATTTT
many	TRBD2	TRBV27	TRBJ2-7	CASSLYGTSGSYEQYF	TGTGCCAGCAGTTTATATGGGACTAGCGGTTCCTACGAGCAGTACTTC
once	.	TRBV5-1	TRBJ1-1	CASSPAGGLGEAFF	TGCGCCAGCAGCCCTGCGGGGGGGTTAGGTGAAGCTTTCTTT
.	.	TRBV7-2	TRBJ2-7	CASRPPGVPEQYF	TGTGCCAGCAGGCCACCTGGAGTTCCCGAGCAGTACTTC
.	.	TRBV7-2	TRBJ2-3	CASSLPPGAADTQYF	TGTGCCAGCAGCTTACCCCCCGGGGCGGCAGATACGCAGTATTTT
.	.	TRBV7-3	TRBJ2-3	CASSLGGTTDTQYF	TGTGCCAGCAGCTTAGGCGGAACCACAGATACGCAGTATTTT
.	TRBD2	TRBV7-2	TRBJ2-7	CASSQGLAYEQYF	TGTGCCAGCAGCCAGGGACTAGCATACGAGCAGTACTTC
medium-sized	TRBD1	TRBV10-1	TRBJ2-7	CASSANRGGSGEQYF	TGCGCCAGCAGTGCAAACAGGGGTGGTTCAGGCGAGCAGTACTTC
few	TRBD1	TRBV7-9	TRBJ2-5	CASISTGGNEQYF	TGTGCCAGCATCTCGACAGGGGGCAATGAGCAGTACTTC
.	.	TRBV7-6	TRBJ2-7	CASSSLTSGAYEQYF	TGTGCCAGCAGCTCTCTTACGTCAGGAGCCTACGAGCAGTACTTC
.	TRBD2	TRBV7-4	TRBJ2-1	CASSFGLAGRGEQFF	TGTGCCAGCAGCTTCGGTCTAGCGGGACGGGGTGAGCAGTTCTTC
.	TRBD2	TRBV7-6	TRBJ2-7	CASSLGTSGFEQYF	TGTGCCAGCAGCTTGGGGACTAGCGGTTTTGAGCAGTACTTC
.	TRBD2	TRBV7-3	TRBJ2-5	CASSSGSGGRQETQYF	TGTGCCAGCAGTTCTGGTAGCGGGGGCCGTCAGGAGACCCAGTACTTC
few	TRBD2	TRBV7-8	TRBJ2-5	CASSSRTSGSQETQYF	TGTGCCAGCAGCTCCAGGACTAGCGGGAGCCAAGAGACCCAGTACTTC
few	.	TRBV7-6	TRBJ2-3	CASSLEYPDTQYF	TGTGCCAGCAGCTTAGAGTATCCAGATACGCAGTATTTT
medium-sized	TRBD2	TRBV11-2	TRBJ2-1	CASSSREYGYNEQFF	TGTGCCAGCAGCTCGCGGGAGTATGGATACAATGAGCAGTTCTTC
.	TRBD2	TRBV19	TRBJ2-5	CASSAVGGQETQYF	TGTGCCAGTAGTGCCGTGGGAGGGCAAGAGACCCAGTACTTC
.	.	TRBV6-2/TRBV6-3	TRBJ2-1	CASSYPLRGRYRAYNEQFF	TGTGCCAGCAGTTACCCCCTCCGGGGACGATATAGAGCCTACAATGAGCAGTTCTTC
many	.	TRBV19	TRBJ2-7	CASSISRQNEQYF	TGTGCCAGTAGTATATCTCGACAGAACGAGCAGTACTTC
.	.	TRBV4-1	TRBJ2-1	CASRQEVNKGYSRPYNEQFF	TGCGCCAGCAGACAAGAGGTTAACAAGGGATATTCCCGACCCTACAATGAGCAGTTCTTC
few	.	TRBV7-9	TRBJ2-3	CASSHSSGRLVRREYF	TGTGCCAGCAGTCATTCCTCAGGGCGACTTGTTCGTCGTGAGTATTTT
.	.	TRBV11-1	TRBJ2-3	CASSLGPSAQYF	TGTGCCAGCAGCTTGGGACCGTCGGCGCAGTATTTT
medium-sized	.	TRBV7-8	TRBJ1-5	CASSRVGSSNQPQHF	TGTGCCAGCAGCCGGGTGGGGTCTAGCAATCAGCCCCAGCATTTT
.	.	TRBV19	TRBJ1-3	CASSDGFSSGNTIYF	TGTGCCAGTAGTGACGGCTTCAGCTCTGGAAACACCATATATTTT
.	.	TRBV7-9	TRBJ2-7	CASSLGYGRGEQYF	TGTGCCAGCAGCTTAGGGTACGGACGCGGCGAGCAGTACTTC
.	.	TRBV7-6	TRBJ2-3	CASSLRFGDTQYF	TGTGCCAGCAGCTTAAGGTTCGGGGATACGCAGTATTTT